Shown below are 23 T cell receptor beta chains from a single sample sequenced in a study of blood T cell repertoires in COVID-19. Generated by immunoSEQ multiplex PCR, the TCRdb table keeps only in-frame clones and is missing some. Of more than 200,000 clones listed, approximately 91% are singletons. The material sequenced was peripheral blood. The origin of the receptors is a man in his forties with acute or convalescent COVID-19.

CDR3 protein: CASSLNSGSARETQYF. CDR3 bases: TGTGCCAGCAGCTTGAATAGCGGGAGCGCACGGGAGACCCAGTACTTC. The chain links TRBV7-2 to TRBJ2-5; 9 bases map to TRBD2. Germline loops: CDR1 SGHTA, CDR2 FQGNSA. This CDR3 spans 16 amino acids. V lost 3 bases to trimming and J lost 5 bases; unmatched junction nucleotides: 10.

The CDR3 bases are TGTGCCACTTCCCCCGGGACAGGGGGTACGTACGAGCAGTACTTC. It codes for CATSPGTGGTYEQYF. This rearrangement joins TRBV19 to TRBJ2-7, with 11 bases identical to TRBD1. The germline V gene has CDR1 LNHDA and CDR2 SQIVND (reference sequence). J gave up 4 bases and V 10 bases, and 12 bases lay outside the gene matches. The CDR3 totals 15 residues. Together with reference TRBV19 and TRBJ2-7, the CDR3 gives the full variable domain: DGGITQSPKYLFRKEGQNVTLSCEQNLNHDAMYWYRQDPGQGLRLIYYSQIVNDFQKGDIAEGYSVSREKKESFPLTVTSAQKNPTAFYLCATSPGTGGTYEQYFGPGTRLTVT.

CDR3 region: CASSSRLAGGLVTDTQYF. The CDR3 region has the DNA TGTGCCAGCAGCTCCCGACTAGCGGGGGGGCTTGTCACAGATACGCAGTATTTT. The genes are TRBV13 and TRBJ2-3; 14 positions agree with TRBD2. This CDR3 is built from 18 residues. Losses at the gene ends were 4 bases for V and 2 bases for J; bases not matched to a gene: 8. CDR1 and CDR2 from the germline V gene are PRHDT and FYEKMQ (reference sequence).

With respect to this clone: Other nucleotide sequences from this sample produce the same CDR3. The chain uses TRBV27 and TRBJ2-7; no firm D call. Germline V gives CDR1 MNHEY, CDR2 SMNVEV (reference sequence). The CDR3 length is 12 residues. Trimming left V 4 bases short and J 1 base short, with 5 bases between. CDR3 region: CASSSLSYEQYF. The CDR3 DNA reads TGTGCCAGCAGTTCCCTTTCCTACGAGCAGTACTTC.

The rearrangement uses TRBV5-1 and TRBJ2-6, with 7 bases fitting TRBD2. This CDR3 comprises 17 residues. CDR1 is SGHRS and CDR2 is YFSETQ in the germline V gene. The V and J ends lost 4 bases and 0 bases, in that order; junction bases with no gene match: 7. Written as DNA, the CDR3 is TGCGCCAGCAGCCAAGGACTAGGATACTCTGGGGCCAACGTCCTGACTTTC. This encodes CASSQGLGYSGANVLTF.

V is TRBV5-1 and J is TRBJ2-1; 7 bases map to TRBD2. CDR3 size: 15 residues. From germline, CDR1 is SGHRS and CDR2 YFSETQ. After removal of 1 base from V and 5 bases from J, the junction contained 6 bases not matched to a gene. In DNA form, the CDR3 reads TGCGCCAGCAGCTTGTTGCTAGCGGAGGACAATGAGCAGTTCTTC. It specifies CASSLLLAEDNEQFF.

This rearrangement joins TRBV4-1 to TRBJ2-2, with 8 bases identical to TRBD2. The germline V gene has CDR1 MGHRA and CDR2 YSYEKL. The CDR3 has 14 amino acids. Trimming took 3 bases from V and 6 from J; bases not matched to a gene: 3. The CDR3 protein is CASSQAGGAGELFF. DNA for the CDR3: TGCGCCAGCAGCCAGGCCGGGGGGGCCGGGGAGCTGTTTTTT.

A single count supports this clone. The chain uses TRBV7-9 and TRBJ1-2, with D perhaps TRBD1 (6 bases). This CDR3 region has 14 residues. Trimming removed 5 bases at V and 5 bases at J, with 15 bases between. Germline V gene sequence: CDR1 SEHNR, CDR2 FQNEAQ (reference sequence). The CDR3 loop reads CASSLTGFGYGYTF. Here the CDR3 DNA reads TGTGCCAGCAGCCTCACAGGGTTCGGGTATGGCTACACCTTC. Using reference TRBV7-9 and TRBJ1-2 for the parts outside the CDR3, the full variable domain is DTGVSQNPRHKITKRGQNVTFRCDPISEHNRLYWYRQTLGQGPEFLTYFQNEAQLEKSRLLSDRFSAERPKGSFSTLEIQRTEQGDSAMYLCASSLTGFGYGYTFGSGTRLTVV.

This sequence joins TRBV6-2 or TRBV6-3 and TRBJ2-7; D is possibly TRBD1 (6 bases). There are 14 residues in the CDR3. With 5 bases removed from V and 3 bases from J, the gap between germline ends came to 14 bases. In germline, CDR1 is MNHEY, CDR2 SVGEGT. CDR3 DNA: TGTGCCAGCAGTCTGGGACACGGTTTCTACGAGCAGTACTTC. It translates to CASSLGHGFYEQYF.

The chain couples TRBV5-1 to TRBJ2-6, with TRBD1 identical over 7 bases. With 5 bases clipped from V and 0 bases from J, the junction kept 8 bases outside the gene matches. CDR3 size: 17 residues. The germline gives CDR1 SGHRS, CDR2 YFSETQ. CDR3 residues: CASSPPGGDSGANVLTF. The CDR3 coding sequence is TGCGCCAGCAGTCCACCAGGGGGTGACTCTGGGGCCAACGTCCTGACTTTC. The full variable domain, rest sourced from reference TRBV5-1 and TRBJ2-6, is KAGVTQTPRYLIKTRGQQVTLSCSPISGHRSVSWYQQTPGQGLQFLFEYFSETQRNKGNFPGRFSGRQFSNSRSEMNVSTLELGDSALYLCASSPPGGDSGANVLTFGAGSRLTVL.

The chain recombines TRBV7-8 with TRBJ1-5; a weak D match, TRBD1 (5 bases). This CDR3 comprises 15 residues. Trimming removed 4 bases from V and 2 bases from J, with 12 bases in between. Germline CDR1 SGHVS, CDR2 FQNEAQ. The CDR3 DNA is TGTGCCAGCAGCTCCAGGGTATCGGGCAATCAGCCCCAGCATTTT. Translation gives CASSSRVSGNQPQHF.

In this sample, this clone turned up a few times. The chain joins TRBV4-1 to TRBJ2-7; 7 bases line up with TRBD1. The CDR3 sequence is 14 residues long. Germline V gives CDR1 MGHRA, CDR2 YSYEKL. J lost 2 bases, V lost 4 bases, and 5 bases had no gene match. CDR3 sequence reads: CASSPGDSPYEQYF. In nucleotides, the CDR3 is TGCGCCAGCAGCCCCGGGGACAGTCCCTACGAGCAGTACTTC.

This clone was observed once. This rearrangement joins TRBV3-1 (or the pseudogene TRBV3-2) to TRBJ2-7; perhaps TRBD1 as D (6 bases). The V end was cut by 4 bases, the J end by 4 bases, with 14 bases between. Germline V gene lookup returns CDR1 LGHDT and CDR2 YNNKEL (reference sequence). The CDR3 covers 14 residues. CDR3 in DNA: TGTGCCAGCAGCCGCGCCCAGGGGATTTACGAGCAGTACTTC. It encodes CASSRAQGIYEQYF.

V gene TRBV7-6 combines with J gene TRBJ1-5; TRBD1 might be the D (5 bases). The V end was cut by 6 bases, the J end by 4 bases, with 13 bases between. This CDR3 is 14 amino acids long. Germline loops: CDR1 SGHVS, CDR2 FNYEAQ. The CDR3 here is CASSPGTLNQPQHF. The CDR3 nucleotides read TGTGCCAGCAGTCCAGGGACTCTAAATCAGCCCCAGCATTTT.

This chain links TRBV7-3 with TRBJ2-2; possibly TRBD1 for D (5 bases). Trimming took 2 bases from V and 4 from J, leaving 11 bases between them. Germline assignment: CDR1 SGHTA and CDR2 FQGTGA. This CDR3 is built from 15 residues. The CDR3 sequence is CASSLDGAITGELFF. Written as DNA, the CDR3 is TGTGCCAGCAGCTTAGATGGGGCAATCACCGGGGAGCTGTTTTTT.

This chain links TRBV19 with TRBJ2-7; 10 nucleotides align to TRBD1. This CDR3 spans 14 amino acids. Trimming at V came to 4 bases and at J to 5 bases, leaving 5 bases not matched to a gene. Germline-derived CDR1 and CDR2 are LNHDA and SQIVND (reference sequence). CDR3 coding DNA: TGTGCCAGTAGTAACGACAGGGGGCCCGACGAGCAGTACTTC. Its protein is CASSNDRGPDEQYF.

This chain uses TRBV25-1 with TRBJ2-3; TRBD2 agrees at 7 bases. The germline V gene encodes CDR1 MGHDK and CDR2 SYGVNS. This CDR3 spans 12 amino acids. V gave up 6 bases and J gave up 6 bases; unmatched junction bases: 3. CDR3 sequence reads: CASRLATDTQYF. The CDR3 bases are TGTGCCAGCAGACTAGCGACCGATACGCAGTATTTT. Variable domain in full (rest from reference TRBV25-1 and TRBJ2-3): EADIYQTPRYLVIGTGKKITLECSQTMGHDKMYWYQQDPGMELHLIHYSYGVNSTEKGDLSSESTVSRIRTEHFPLTLESARPSHTSQYLCASRLATDTQYFGPGTRLTVL.

This rearrangement joins TRBV15 to TRBJ1-2; 8 bases match TRBD1. J gave up 2 bases and V 3 bases, and 2 bases lay outside the gene matches. The CDR3 runs 14 residues. CDR1 LNHNV and CDR2 YYDKDF come from the germline V gene (reference sequence). CDR3 coding DNA: TGTGCCACCAGCAGGAGGACAGGGAACTATGGCTACACCTTC. It translates to CATSRRTGNYGYTF.

V gene TRBV9 combines with J gene TRBJ2-3, with D possibly TRBD1 on 6 matching bases. The CDR3 sequence is 15 residues long. Trimming took 1 base from V and 1 from J, leaving 10 bases between them. The germline gives CDR1 SGDLS, CDR2 YYNGEE. The CDR3 spells CASSVQGLGTDTQYF. For the CDR3, the DNA is TGTGCCAGCAGCGTACAGGGGTTAGGCACAGATACGCAGTATTTT.

V usage is TRBV24-1 and J usage is TRBJ2-3, with 9 nucleotides matching TRBD1. The CDR3 is made up of 17 amino acids. Germline CDR1 is KGHDR and CDR2 is SFDVKD. V trimming: 4 bases; J trimming: 1 base; junction bases outside the gene matches: 8. The CDR3 region has the DNA TGTGCCACCAGTGACGCCGGGACAGGGTGGGGCACAGATACGCAGTATTTT. Its protein is CATSDAGTGWGTDTQYF.

J is TRBJ2-7 and V is TRBV4-1, with 12 bases matching TRBD2. The CDR3 length is 17 residues. Germline CDR1 and CDR2: MGHRA and YSYEKL. Trimming took 1 base from V and 2 from J; bases not matched to a gene: 6. Written as DNA, the CDR3 is TGCGCCAGCAGCCAAGTCGGACTAGCGGGGAAACCCTACGAGCAGTACTTC. Protein: CASSQVGLAGKPYEQYF.

The chain has TRBV28 and TRBJ2-5, with a possible D match to TRBD2 (6 bases). V gave up 3 bases and J gave up 6 bases, with 11 bases separating them. The CDR3 covers 13 residues. Germline CDR1 and CDR2: MDHEN and SYDVKM. CDR3 nucleotides: TGTGCCAGCAGTTTGGGCGGGGCGAAGACCCAGTACTTC. Amino acid sequence: CASSLGGAKTQYF.

This chain connects TRBV28 to TRBJ2-7; D gene uncertain. Trimming removed 2 bases at V and 1 base at J, with 3 bases between. Germline-derived CDR1 and CDR2 are MDHEN and SYDVKM. This CDR3 is built from 12 residues. The CDR3 region is CASSLESYEQYF. CDR3 coding DNA: TGTGCCAGCAGTTTAGAGTCCTACGAGCAGTACTTC. Full variable domain (remainder filled in from reference TRBV28 and TRBJ2-7): DVKVTQSSRYLVKRTGEKVFLECVQDMDHENMFWYRQDPGLGLRLIYFSYDVKMKEKGDIPEGYSVSREKKERFSLILESASTNQTSMYLCASSLESYEQYFGPGTRLTVT.